This TCR beta chain was documented in a study of cytomegalovirus exposure and HLA in healthy donors. Regarding the study as a whole: Productive rates of about 90% or about 30% were seen for most TCR beta V segments in an earlier analysis.

It was with 60 Vbeta and 13 Jbeta primers that the PCR ran. This table comes from immunoSEQ multiplex PCR, and its TCRdb copy is limited to in-frame clones, with some not included. The repertoire includes approximately 130,000 clones, about 83% of them detected once, and about 5.5% sits in the top ten. The CDR3 runs to 17 residues. Germline CDR1 reads LGHNA; CDR2 reads YSLEER. The germline V and J ends were trimmed by 1 base and 0 bases, with 16 bases remaining between them. As for this clone: Its cognate antigen is unknown.

This clonotype was obtained from a woman aged 30 to 39 in good health and CMV-seronegative. The V and J genes are TRBV4-3 and TRBJ2-7, with D possibly matching TRBD1 (6 bases). The source material was PBMCs. CDR3 amino acids: CASSQAHPGAGSYEQYF. The CDR3 nucleotides are TGCGCCAGCAGCCAAGCACACCCAGGGGCAGGCTCCTACGAGCAGTACTTC.